This T cell receptor (beta chain) was obtained from a study of Ad26.COV2.S vaccination and SARS-CoV-2 variants. Broader study findings: The placebo group had lower spike-specific TCR breadth than the vaccine recipients did. Total T cell responses, in the TCR breadth and depth analyses, may have been underestimated. Reports say spike-specific CD8+ and CD4+ T cell responses covered substantial breadth after vaccination.

Trimming shortened V by 2 bases and J by 6 bases, and 18 bases separated the two germline ends. The CDR3 length is 16 residues. In germline, CDR1 is SGHTA, CDR2 FQGNSA. Some clones are missing from TCRdb's copy, which holds only in-frame ones; the method was immunoSEQ multiplex PCR. The profile covers about 350,000 clones, with around 90% appearing a single time and under 5% taken by the ten largest. The count of this clone is one. Its antigen is currently unknown. The sample in question was peripheral blood, obtained after recovery from COVID-19. The receptor's source is a human donor who had recovered from COVID-19. V gene TRBV7-2 combines with J gene TRBJ2-3; unclear D gene. Written as DNA, the CDR3 is TGTGCCAGCAGCTTAAGCCGCGCATCAGGAGCCGATACGCAGTATTTT. It translates to CASSLSRASGADTQYF.